Here is one T cell receptor (beta chain) with its context. No antigen is known for it. This specimen comes from a study of monozygotic twins with inflammatory bowel disease. The CDR3 runs 15 residues. CDR1 and CDR2 from the germline V gene are SGHDT and YYEEEE. Overall study results and limits: IBD-affected twins scored below their healthy co-twins in TCRbeta diversity (inverse Simpson).

TCRdb re-called the 5' RACE reads and catalogs CDR3 proteins one per entry, DNA excluded. The ten most abundant clones cover around 2.6% of a sample with approximately 400,000 distinct CDR3 sequences. Sequencing input: blood. The chain couples TRBV5-6 to TRBJ2-5; the TCRdb call, TRBD1, lacks DNA for checking. This receptor was obtained from a human donor with ulcerative colitis or Crohn's disease, or a healthy co-twin of an affected twin (not recorded which). CDR3 sequence reads: CASSLVQGAGETQYF.